This T cell receptor beta chain is from a study of T cell repertoires in cytomegalovirus infection. TCRdb independently ran MiXCR on the reads; one entry per CDR3 protein. The table lists around 280,000 distinct CDR3 sequences, around 9.1% of them singletons. This clonotype was seen ten or more times. The receptor's source is a human donor in good health (CMV status not recorded). Some clones in this sample may be carry-over from other donors' samples. Sample: PBMCs.

CDR3 sequence: CASSQNGGWQFF. The CDR3 region has the DNA TGCGCCAGCAGCCAAAACGGAGGGTGGCAGTTCTTC. The chain uses TRBV4-1 and TRBJ2-1; maybe TRBD2 (6 bases). From germline, CDR1 is MGHRA and CDR2 YSYEKL. The CDR3 has 12 amino acids. V lost 2 bases and J lost 12, with 11 bases in between.